These T cell receptor beta chains were read from a single sample in a study of blood T cell repertoires in COVID-19. This table comes from immunoSEQ multiplex PCR, and its TCRdb copy is limited to in-frame clones, with some not included. This table holds approximately 50,000 clones, 70% to 90% found once. Input material: peripheral blood. The receptor source for this set is a woman of 80 years or more with acute or convalescent COVID-19. Both conserved end residues are part of each CDR3. A D gene is named only where the DNA matches it firmly. Clone size, where shown, is once, few, many, or a class for clones that have expanded.

d_call: .
clone_size: .
j_call: TRBJ2-7
v_call: TRBV5-4
cdr3_aa: CASSLDTGPYEQYF
cdr3_nt: TGTGCCAGCAGCTTGGATACAGGACCCTACGAGCAGTACTTC

d_call: .
clone_size: .
j_call: TRBJ1-2
v_call: TRBV10-3
cdr3_aa: CAISPTADYGYTF
cdr3_nt: TGTGCCATCAGCCCGACAGCTGACTATGGCTACACCTTC

d_call: TRBD2
clone_size: few
j_call: TRBJ2-5
v_call: TRBV27
cdr3_aa: CASSLGPGGHRFETQYF
cdr3_nt: TGTGCCAGCAGTTTAGGGCCGGGGGGGCACCGTTTTGAGACCCAGTACTTC

d_call: .
clone_size: once
j_call: TRBJ2-7
v_call: TRBV5-6
cdr3_aa: CASTAWLATYEQYF
cdr3_nt: TGTGCCAGCACCGCTTGGCTAGCGACCTACGAGCAGTACTTC

d_call: TRBD1
clone_size: .
j_call: TRBJ1-5
v_call: TRBV2
cdr3_aa: CASSPGQGGQPQHF
cdr3_nt: TGTGCCAGCAGTCCGGGACAGGGGGGTCAGCCCCAGCATTTT

d_call: TRBD2
clone_size: .
j_call: TRBJ2-1
v_call: TRBV20-1
cdr3_aa: CSASWGRDEQFF
cdr3_nt: TGCAGTGCTAGTTGGGGGAGGGATGAGCAGTTCTTC

d_call: .
clone_size: .
j_call: TRBJ1-1
v_call: TRBV27
cdr3_aa: CASSLWGQNTEAFF
cdr3_nt: TGTGCCAGCAGTTTATGGGGCCAGAACACTGAAGCTTTCTTT

d_call: .
clone_size: .
j_call: TRBJ2-3
v_call: TRBV5-1
cdr3_aa: CASSLGAGNTDTQYF
cdr3_nt: TGCGCCAGCAGCTTGGGGGCAGGGAATACAGATACGCAGTATTTT

d_call: TRBD2
clone_size: .
j_call: TRBJ2-1
v_call: TRBV9
cdr3_aa: CASSVSLAENQFF
cdr3_nt: TGTGCCAGCAGCGTAAGCCTAGCGGAAAATCAGTTCTTC

d_call: TRBD1
clone_size: few
j_call: TRBJ2-2
v_call: TRBV23-1
cdr3_aa: CASSQKGTGVTGELFF
cdr3_nt: TGCGCCAGCAGTCAGAAAGGGACAGGGGTCACCGGGGAGCTGTTTTTT

d_call: .
clone_size: once
j_call: TRBJ1-3
v_call: TRBV4-2
cdr3_aa: CASRLAGNTIYF
cdr3_nt: TGTGCCAGCAGGCTTGCGGGAAACACCATATATTTT

d_call: .
clone_size: .
j_call: TRBJ1-2
v_call: TRBV9
cdr3_aa: CASSVGTEYGYTF
cdr3_nt: TGTGCCAGCAGCGTAGGGACTGAATATGGCTACACCTTC

d_call: .
clone_size: .
j_call: TRBJ1-2
v_call: TRBV5-4
cdr3_aa: CAWRNSANYGYTF
cdr3_nt: TGTGCGTGGAGGAATTCGGCTAACTATGGCTACACCTTC

d_call: TRBD1
clone_size: .
j_call: TRBJ1-1
v_call: TRBV10-1
cdr3_aa: CASSEYRGGTEAFF
cdr3_nt: TGCGCCAGCAGTGAGTACAGGGGTGGCACTGAAGCTTTCTTT

d_call: TRBD1
clone_size: .
j_call: TRBJ1-3
v_call: TRBV5-8
cdr3_aa: CASSFGDRGSSGNTIYF
cdr3_nt: TGTGCCAGCAGCTTTGGAGACAGGGGGAGCTCTGGAAACACCATATATTTT

d_call: TRBD1
clone_size: few
j_call: TRBJ1-1
v_call: TRBV11-3
cdr3_aa: CASSQGAAEAFF
cdr3_nt: TGTGCCAGCAGCCAGGGGGCTGCTGAAGCTTTCTTT

d_call: .
clone_size: few
j_call: TRBJ1-1
v_call: TRBV6-5
cdr3_aa: CASRTKGGSDTEAFF
cdr3_nt: TGTGCCAGCAGGACCAAAGGGGGATCTGACACTGAAGCTTTCTTT

d_call: .
clone_size: .
j_call: TRBJ1-2
v_call: TRBV6-5
cdr3_aa: CASSLRVIGYTF
cdr3_nt: TGTGCCAGCAGTCTGCGAGTGATTGGCTACACCTTC

d_call: TRBD2
clone_size: .
j_call: TRBJ2-5
v_call: TRBV5-1
cdr3_aa: CASSWEGYQETQYF
cdr3_nt: TGCGCCAGCAGCTGGGAGGGGTACCAAGAGACCCAGTACTTC

d_call: .
clone_size: .
j_call: TRBJ1-4
v_call: TRBV5-1
cdr3_aa: CASRKDSTTNEKLFF
cdr3_nt: TGCGCCAGCAGAAAGGACAGTACAACTAATGAAAAACTGTTTTTT

d_call: .
clone_size: .
j_call: TRBJ1-6
v_call: TRBV30
cdr3_aa: CAWSVGAQSPLHF
cdr3_nt: TGTGCCTGGAGTGTAGGGGCCCAATCACCCCTCCACTTT

d_call: .
clone_size: .
j_call: TRBJ1-1
v_call: TRBV30
cdr3_aa: CAWDADGQGYTEAFF
cdr3_nt: TGTGCCTGGGACGCCGACGGGCAGGGGTATACTGAAGCTTTCTTT

d_call: TRBD2
clone_size: .
j_call: TRBJ2-2
v_call: TRBV10-3
cdr3_aa: CAITLAGDGTGELFF
cdr3_nt: TGTGCCATCACTTTAGCGGGGGACGGCACCGGGGAGCTGTTTTTT

d_call: TRBD1
clone_size: .
j_call: TRBJ1-4
v_call: TRBV11-2
cdr3_aa: CASRPDRGEKLFF
cdr3_nt: TGTGCCAGCAGACCTGACAGGGGTGAAAAACTGTTTTTT

d_call: .
clone_size: once
j_call: TRBJ1-2
v_call: TRBV24-1
cdr3_aa: CATDRQNYGYTF
cdr3_nt: TGTGCCACGGATCGACAGAACTATGGCTACACCTTC

d_call: TRBD2
clone_size: .
j_call: TRBJ2-3
v_call: TRBV2
cdr3_aa: CATWTSGGRGTDTQYF
cdr3_nt: TGTGCCACTTGGACTAGCGGGGGTAGGGGAACAGATACGCAGTATTTT

d_call: .
clone_size: .
j_call: TRBJ1-3
v_call: TRBV6-1
cdr3_aa: CASSETGGNTIYF
cdr3_nt: TGTGCCAGCAGTGAGACAGGTGGAAACACCATATATTTT

d_call: .
clone_size: .
j_call: TRBJ1-2
v_call: TRBV30
cdr3_aa: CAWSPTPPGRTIGYTF
cdr3_nt: TGTGCCTGGAGTCCAACCCCCCCGGGACGGACTATTGGCTACACCTTC

d_call: TRBD1
clone_size: .
j_call: TRBJ1-5
v_call: TRBV6-4
cdr3_aa: CASSDKTTGCNQPQHF
cdr3_nt: TGTGCCAGCAGTGACAAAACGACAGGGTGCAATCAGCCCCAGCATTTT

d_call: .
clone_size: .
j_call: TRBJ1-4
v_call: TRBV6-1
cdr3_aa: CASSEALAGPAEKLFF
cdr3_nt: TGTGCCAGCAGTGAAGCGCTGGCAGGCCCGGCGGAAAAACTGTTTTTT

d_call: .
clone_size: .
j_call: TRBJ1-2
v_call: TRBV6-5
cdr3_aa: CASSTPGRIWGYTF
cdr3_nt: TGTGCCAGCAGTACTCCTGGGCGAATCTGGGGCTACACCTTC

d_call: .
clone_size: .
j_call: TRBJ2-1
v_call: TRBV30
cdr3_aa: CAWRGTAGNEQFF
cdr3_nt: TGTGCCTGGAGGGGGACGGCGGGAAATGAGCAGTTCTTC

d_call: TRBD1
clone_size: .
j_call: TRBJ2-3
v_call: TRBV7-9
cdr3_aa: CASSPRGQGTDTQYF
cdr3_nt: TGTGCCAGCAGCCCTCGAGGACAGGGGACAGATACGCAGTATTTT